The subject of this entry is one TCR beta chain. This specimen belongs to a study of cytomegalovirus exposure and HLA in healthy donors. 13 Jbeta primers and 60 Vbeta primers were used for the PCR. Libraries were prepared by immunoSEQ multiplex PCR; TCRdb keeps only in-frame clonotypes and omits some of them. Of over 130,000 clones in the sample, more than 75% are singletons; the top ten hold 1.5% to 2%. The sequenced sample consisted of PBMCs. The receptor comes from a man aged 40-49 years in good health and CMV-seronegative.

CDR3 DNA sequence: TGTGCCAGCAGCTCGAGGGGGCGCTTCGTCTATGGCTACACCTTC. Translation gives CASSSRGRFVYGYTF. The gene calls are TRBV13 and TRBJ1-2; TRBD1 matches at 7 bases. Losses at the gene ends were 4 bases for V and 4 bases for J; bases not matched to a gene: 9. The germline CDR1 and CDR2 sequences are PRHDT and FYEKMQ (reference sequence). The CDR3 consists of 15 residues.